The 2 T cell receptor beta chains reported below all come from one sample, sequenced in a study of patients and donors after allogeneic stem cell transplantation. TCRdb re-called the RT-PCR reads with MiXCR, one entry per CDR3 protein. The repertoire holds about 960,000 distinct CDR3 sequences, with more than 15% as singletons. Sequencing was carried out using blood, either unsorted or a sorted T cell fraction (not recorded which). Receptors originate from a human donor who was either an allogeneic HSCT recipient or a stem cell or donor lymphocyte infusion donor (not recorded which). It is not recorded whose cells these are; they may come from a transplant donor.

This clonotype was counted only a few times. The chain is built from TRBV7-2 and TRBJ2-1, with D tentatively TRBD1 (5 bases). Germline-derived CDR1 and CDR2 are SGHTA and FQGNSA. The ends were cut back, 1 base at V and 4 bases at J, with 11 bases in the middle. The CDR3 runs to 15 residues. The CDR3 loop reads CASSLEPGPYNEQFF. CDR3 coding DNA: TGTGCCAGCAGCTTAGAACCAGGGCCATACAATGAGCAGTTCTTC.

Many counts were recorded for this clonotype. J is TRBJ1-1 and V is TRBV29-1, with 7 bases aligning to TRBD1. The CDR3 length is 12 residues. Germline V gene sequence: CDR1 SQVTM, CDR2 ANQGSEA. V lost 6 bases and J lost 11; bases outside the gene matches: 12. CDR3 loop: CSVRDWTGLAFF. CDR3 coding DNA: TGCAGCGTCCGCGACTGGACAGGTCTGGCTTTCTTT.